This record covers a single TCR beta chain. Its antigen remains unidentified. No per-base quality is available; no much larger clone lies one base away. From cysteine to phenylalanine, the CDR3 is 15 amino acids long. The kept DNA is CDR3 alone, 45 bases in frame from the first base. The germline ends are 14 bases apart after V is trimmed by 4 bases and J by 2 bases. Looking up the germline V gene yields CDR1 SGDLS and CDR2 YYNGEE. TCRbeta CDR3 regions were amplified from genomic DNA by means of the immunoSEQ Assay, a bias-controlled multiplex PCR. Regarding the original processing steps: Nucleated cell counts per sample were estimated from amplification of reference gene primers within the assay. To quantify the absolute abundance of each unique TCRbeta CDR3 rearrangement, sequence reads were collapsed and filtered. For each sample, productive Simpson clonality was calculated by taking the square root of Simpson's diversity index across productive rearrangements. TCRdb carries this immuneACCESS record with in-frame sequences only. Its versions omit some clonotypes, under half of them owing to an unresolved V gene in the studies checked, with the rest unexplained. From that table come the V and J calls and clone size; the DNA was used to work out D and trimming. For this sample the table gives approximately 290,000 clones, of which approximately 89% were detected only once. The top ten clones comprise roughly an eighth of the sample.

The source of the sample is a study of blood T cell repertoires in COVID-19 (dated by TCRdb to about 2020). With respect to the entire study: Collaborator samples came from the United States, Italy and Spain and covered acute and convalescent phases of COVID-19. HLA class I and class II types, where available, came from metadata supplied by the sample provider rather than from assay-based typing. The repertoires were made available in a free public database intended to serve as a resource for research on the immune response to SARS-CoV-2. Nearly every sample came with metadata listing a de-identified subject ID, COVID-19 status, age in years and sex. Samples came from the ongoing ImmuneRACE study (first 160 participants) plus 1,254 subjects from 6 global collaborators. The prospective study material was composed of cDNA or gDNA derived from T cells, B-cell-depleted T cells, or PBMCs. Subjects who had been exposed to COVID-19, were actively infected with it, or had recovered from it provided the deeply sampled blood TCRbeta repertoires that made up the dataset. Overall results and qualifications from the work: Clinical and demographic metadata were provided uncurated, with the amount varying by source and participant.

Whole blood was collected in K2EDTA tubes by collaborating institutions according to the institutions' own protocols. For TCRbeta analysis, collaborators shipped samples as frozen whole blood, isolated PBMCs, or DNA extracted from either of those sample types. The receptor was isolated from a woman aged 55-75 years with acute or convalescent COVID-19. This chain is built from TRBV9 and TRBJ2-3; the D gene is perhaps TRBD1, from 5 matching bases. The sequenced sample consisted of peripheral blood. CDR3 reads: CASSTLGAFTDTQYF. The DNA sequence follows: TGTGCCAGCAGCACCCTAGGGGCCTTCACAGATACGCAGTATTTT.